Listed here is a single T cell receptor beta chain. The antigen remains undetermined. Germline-derived CDR1 and CDR2 are SQVTM and ANQGSEA. The CDR3 sequence is 13 residues long. V was pared by 7 bases and J by 4 bases, with 9 bases of the junction left unmatched. Then a second PCR, running roughly 7 to 11 cycles, was carried out with a sample-barcoded 5' primer and a J-beta primer mix. TCRdb re-called the 5' RACE reads through MiXCR, storing one row per CDR3 protein. The sample comprises some 1.5 million distinct CDR3 sequences, 28% of which are singletons, and around 7.7% rests with the top ten. The data derive from a study of blood T cells in healthy people across ages. Study-wide points: When one million T cells were used, diversity estimates were thought to be underestimates. Samples with more naive T cells showed higher observed beta diversity.

The clonotype was recovered from a woman aged 25 to 39 in good health. This chain joins TRBV29-1 and TRBJ1-1; 7 positions match TRBD1. The sample comprised blood. The DNA for the CDR3 is TGCAGCGCCTTAACAGGGGCTCTCACTGAAGCTTTCTTT. Translation: CSALTGALTEAFF.